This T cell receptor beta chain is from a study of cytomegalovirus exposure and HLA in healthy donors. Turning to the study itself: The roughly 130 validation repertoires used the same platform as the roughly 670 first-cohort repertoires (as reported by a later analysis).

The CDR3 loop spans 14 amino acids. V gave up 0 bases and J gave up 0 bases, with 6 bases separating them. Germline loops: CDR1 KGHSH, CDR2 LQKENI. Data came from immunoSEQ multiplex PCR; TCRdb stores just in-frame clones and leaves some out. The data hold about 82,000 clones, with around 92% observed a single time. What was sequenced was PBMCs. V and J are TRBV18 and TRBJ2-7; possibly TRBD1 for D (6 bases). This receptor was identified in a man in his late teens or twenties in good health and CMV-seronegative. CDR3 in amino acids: CASSPPGGSYEQYF. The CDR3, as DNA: TGTGCCAGCTCACCACCAGGGGGCTCCTACGAGCAGTACTTC.